This is a list of T cell receptor beta chains from one sample in a study of T cells and Merkel cell carcinoma outcomes. TCRdb keeps only in-frame clones here, not all; method: immunoSEQ multiplex PCR. The data show about 14,000 clones, more than 90% seen once. What was sequenced was tumor tissue from Merkel cell carcinoma. These receptor sequences come from a human donor with Merkel cell carcinoma. CDR3s include the opening cysteine and the closing phenylalanine or tryptophan. D genes are given only for firm matches. Size is omitted from some rows. Given values are once, few, many or a class for expanded clones.

>TRBJ2-3|TRBV9|-|12|-
TGTGCCAGCAGCGCACTAGCAGATACGCAGTATTTT
CASSALADTQYF
>TRBJ1-1|TRBV5-1|-|15|TRBD1
TGCGCCAGCAGCCTTGACTACAGGGGGAACACTGAAGCTTTCTTT
CASSLDYRGNTEAFF
>TRBJ2-3|TRBV25-1|few|14|TRBD2
TGTGCCAGCAGTGATGTGGGGAGGGCAGATACGCAGTATTTT
CASSDVGRADTQYF
>TRBJ2-2|TRBV5-6|-|14|-
TGTGCCAGCAGCCCCTTAGGCCGAACCGGGGAGCTGTTTTTT
CASSPLGRTGELFF
>TRBJ2-3|TRBV28|-|15|TRBD2
TGTGCCAGCAGTTTAGTTGGACTAGAGACAGATACGCAGTATTTT
CASSLVGLETDTQYF
>TRBJ2-3|TRBV10-3|-|15|-
TGTGCCATCAGTGAAAAGGACCTAACGGGGAATACGCAGTATTTT
CAISEKDLTGNTQYF
>TRBJ1-2|TRBV5-6|-|15|-
TGTGCCAGCAGCTTACTGGCAGGGGTTGGGTTTGGCTACACCTTC
CASSLLAGVGFGYTF
>TRBJ2-5|TRBV4-2|-|15|TRBD2
TGTGCCAGCACCCAGCGGGCTAGCGGGGTGGAGACCCAGTACTTC
CASTQRASGVETQYF
>TRBJ1-1|TRBV18|few|14|-
TGTGCCAGCTCACCACGTATAGGGGGCACTGAAGCTTTCTTT
CASSPRIGGTEAFF
>TRBJ2-7|TRBV7-2|-|14|TRBD2
TGTGCCAGCAGCCGGACTAGCGGGCCCTACGAGCAGTACTTC
CASSRTSGPYEQYF
>TRBJ2-3|TRBV7-3|-|13|-
TGTGCCAGCAGCTTGGCTAGCTCAGATACGCAGTATTTT
CASSLASSDTQYF
>TRBJ1-5|TRBV30|-|17|-
TGTGCCTGGAGTTCCCGAGGGGCGGGGGCGAGCAATCAGCCCCAGCATTTT
CAWSSRGAGASNQPQHF
>TRBJ2-7|TRBV4-3|-|18|-
TGCGCCAGCAGCCAAGTGTTTGGAGACCCGACCCTTCCCTACGAGCAGTACTTC
CASSQVFGDPTLPYEQYF
>TRBJ1-2|TRBV5-1|-|17|-
TGCGCCAGCAGCTTGTCCCTGGGACTACAGGGAGTCTATGGCTACACCTTC
CASSLSLGLQGVYGYTF
>TRBJ2-3|TRBV12-5|-|16|-
TGTGCTAGTGCCTGGCGGCGGGACACCTACACAGATACGCAGTATTTT
CASAWRRDTYTDTQYF
>TRBJ1-3|TRBV18|-|16|TRBD1
TGTGCCAGCTCACTGGGACAGGTCGCCTCTGGAAACACCATATATTTT
CASSLGQVASGNTIYF
>TRBJ2-5|TRBV30|medium-sized|14|-
TGTGCCTGGTGCCCGGGCGGAGGACAAGAGACCCAGTACTTC
CAWCPGGGQETQYF
>TRBJ2-7|TRBV28|-|13|-
TGTGCCAGCAGTTTATGGGAGGGGCACGAGCAGTACTTC
CASSLWEGHEQYF
>TRBJ2-7|TRBV5-4|-|12|-
TGTGCCAGCAGCTTGGATAACGCTGCTCAGTACTTC
CASSLDNAAQYF
>TRBJ2-3|TRBV5-1|-|18|-
TGCGCCAGCAGCTTGATAGGAGACAGACTAAGTGTCACAGATACGCAGTATTTT
CASSLIGDRLSVTDTQYF
>TRBJ2-5|TRBV28|few|13|-
TGTGCCAGCAATCACAGGGTCCAAGAGACCCAGTACTTC
CASNHRVQETQYF
>TRBJ2-6|TRBV5-1|-|17|-
TGCGCCAGCAGCTTGTTCGGAGGGGGCCGTGGGGCCAACGTCCTGACTTTC
CASSLFGGGRGANVLTF
>TRBJ1-2|TRBV5-5|-|15|TRBD1
TGTGCCAGCAGCCTGGGCAGGGGGGGTGACTATGGCTACACCTTC
CASSLGRGGDYGYTF
>TRBJ2-3|TRBV28|-|15|-
TGTGCCAGCAGTCGACCATCAGCCAGCACAGATACGCAGTATTTT
CASSRPSASTDTQYF
>TRBJ1-2|TRBV7-8|-|19|-
TGTGCCAGCAGCTTCCTAGCCACTGGGACCGGTTTATGGATCTATGGCTACACCTTC
CASSFLATGTGLWIYGYTF
>TRBJ1-1|TRBV27|-|17|-
TGTGCCAGCAGCATAAAGCCGGGTCTTCAAATGAACACTGAAGCTTTCTTT
CASSIKPGLQMNTEAFF
>TRBJ2-2|TRBV7-9|once|16|TRBD2
TGTGCCAGCAGCTTAAACCGCGGGAGAAACACCGGGGAGCTGTTTTTT
CASSLNRGRNTGELFF
>TRBJ2-3|TRBV5-8|-|14|-
TGTGCCAGCAGCTTGGGGCAGTCGAGGGATACGCAGTATTTT
CASSLGQSRDTQYF
>TRBJ2-3|TRBV5-4|-|14|-
TGTGCCAGCACGGAAGGGGGGTACTCAGATACGCAGTATTTT
CASTEGGYSDTQYF
>TRBJ2-7|TRBV2|-|13|-
TGTGCCAGCAGTGTAGGCCCAGGGGCGGGGCAGTACTTC
CASSVGPGAGQYF
>TRBJ1-2|TRBV7-9|few|12|-
TGTGCCAGCAGCACGGGGTTCTATGGCTACACCTTC
CASSTGFYGYTF
>TRBJ2-6|TRBV12-5|once|16|-
TGTGCTAGTGGTTTGGTAGTCGGGTCTGGGGCCAACGTCCTGACTTTC
CASGLVVGSGANVLTF
>TRBJ2-1|TRBV6-4|few|13|-
TGTGCCACAGCACGCTCGATGTACAATGAGCAGTTCTTC
CATARSMYNEQFF
>TRBJ1-4|TRBV11-2|-|16|-
TGTGCCAGCAGCTCCCCCCCAGGGCGGGCTAATGAAAAACTGTTTTTT
CASSSPPGRANEKLFF
>TRBJ2-1|TRBV27|-|15|-
TGTGCCAGCAGTTTATCCCCGAGACAGCCCAATGAGCAGTTCTTC
CASSLSPRQPNEQFF
>TRBJ2-7|TRBV4-2|-|16|TRBD2
TGTGCCAGCAGCCAAGCCCCCGCTAGCGGGAGCTACGAGCAGTACTTC
CASSQAPASGSYEQYF
>TRBJ2-2|TRBV7-8|-|14|-
TGTGCCAGCCAGCTTAATCCAGGAACCGGGGAGCTGTTTTTT
CASQLNPGTGELFF
>TRBJ2-2|TRBV5-1|-|15|TRBD1
TGCGCCAGCAGCTTGGCAGCAGGGGGCACCGGGGAGCTGTTTTTT
CASSLAAGGTGELFF
>TRBJ2-2|TRBV5-4|-|15|TRBD2
TGTGCCAGCAGTTCACTAGCGGAAGCCACCGGGGAGCTGTTTTTT
CASSSLAEATGELFF
>TRBJ1-2|TRBV6-5|-|13|TRBD1
TGTGCCAGCAGTTTAGGGACAGCCTATGGCTACACCTTC
CASSLGTAYGYTF
>TRBJ2-5|TRBV11-2|-|13|-
TGTGCCAGCAGCTTAATGGTAGCGGAGACCCAGTACTTC
CASSLMVAETQYF
>TRBJ2-2|TRBV7-2|-|15|TRBD2
TGTGCCAGCAGCCCTCTAGCGGGACGCACCGGGGAGCTGTTTTTC
CASSPLAGRTGELFF
>TRBJ1-1|TRBV2|once|12|-
TGTGCAACACGACAGACCAGGACTGAAGCTTTCTTT
CATRQTRTEAFF
>TRBJ2-7|TRBV15|-|15|TRBD2
TGTGCCACCAGCTTAGGACTAGTGGGGGCCTACGAGCAGTACTTC
CATSLGLVGAYEQYF
>TRBJ1-2|TRBV5-5|few|15|-
TGTGCCAGCAGCCGACAATCCACAGAAAACTATGGCTACACCTTC
CASSRQSTENYGYTF
>TRBJ2-5|TRBV2|-|12|-
TGTGCCAGCAATCTCGCTCAGGAGACCCAGTACTTC
CASNLAQETQYF
>TRBJ2-3|TRBV5-1|-|17|-
TGCGCCAGCAGCTTATGGACACTTTTGACTAGCACAGATACGCAGTATTTT
CASSLWTLLTSTDTQYF
>TRBJ2-3|TRBV9|-|13|TRBD2
TGTGCCAGCAATAGCGGGAGAACAGATACGCAGTATTTT
CASNSGRTDTQYF
>TRBJ1-2|TRBV6-5|-|13|-
TGTGCCAGCAGTTCAGGATTTAACTATGGCTACACCTTC
CASSSGFNYGYTF
>TRBJ2-5|TRBV9|-|17|TRBD1
TGTGCCAGCAGCGTAGTTGGGCGAGACAGGGAAAAAGAGACCCAGTACTTC
CASSVVGRDREKETQYF
>TRBJ2-3|TRBV11-3|-|13|-
TGTGCCAGCAGCTTCTTCGCCACAGATACGCAGTATTTT
CASSFFATDTQYF
>TRBJ1-1|TRBV5-1|-|13|TRBD1
TGCGCCAGCAGCGGGACAGGAGGCACTGAAGCTTTCTTT
CASSGTGGTEAFF
>TRBJ1-1|TRBV14|-|19|-
TGTGCCAGCAGCCAAGTTCCCCCCGTTCTTTATGGCGGGAACACTGAAGCTTTCTTT
CASSQVPPVLYGGNTEAFF
>TRBJ2-3|TRBV6-5|-|14|TRBD2
TGTGCCAGCAGGCCGGGACTAGCGGCTAATACGCAGTATTTT
CASRPGLAANTQYF
>TRBJ1-1|TRBV4-2|-|15|TRBD1
TGTGCCAGCAGCTCACGGGACAGTGGGGCCACTGAAGCTTTCTTT
CASSSRDSGATEAFF
>TRBJ1-2|TRBV14|-|14|TRBD1
TGTGCCAGCAGCCCAAGATACAGGGGTTATGGCTACACCTTC
CASSPRYRGYGYTF